A selection of T cell receptor beta chains follows, all from one sample in a study of blood T cell repertoires in COVID-19. Produced via immunoSEQ multiplex PCR; TCRdb's table is partial and in-frame only. The data show roughly 390,000 clones, 85% seen once. Specimen: peripheral blood. Receptors originate from a woman aged 18-29 years with acute or convalescent COVID-19. Both conserved end residues are part of each CDR3. The D gene is left open where the match is weak. Clone sizes are given selectively: once, few, many, or a class where the clone is expanded.

size | J | V | D | CDR3 | DNA
- | TRBJ2-3 | TRBV27 | - | CASSSPSADTQYF | TGTGCCAGCAGTTCCCCCTCCGCAGATACGCAGTATTTT
- | TRBJ2-3 | TRBV5-4 | TRBD1 | CASSFSNRGADTQYF | TGTGCCAGCAGCTTTTCTAACAGGGGGGCAGATACGCAGTATTTT
- | TRBJ1-2 | TRBV5-1 | - | CASSGQQGNGYTF | TGCGCCAGCAGCGGACAACAGGGAAATGGCTACACCTTC
once | TRBJ2-3 | TRBV6-5 | - | CASSFTESTDTQYF | TGTGCCAGCAGTTTTACAGAGAGCACAGATACGCAGTATTTT
few | TRBJ1-6 | TRBV5-4 | - | CASSRTGTSNSPLHF | TGTGCCAGCAGTCGAACGGGGACTTCTAATTCACCCCTCCACTTT
- | TRBJ1-1 | TRBV9 | - | CASSVVQTMNTEAFF | TGTGCCAGCAGCGTAGTGCAAACAATGAACACTGAAGCTTTCTTT
- | TRBJ1-5 | TRBV24-1 | TRBD1 | CATSDGQGGRNQPQHF | TGTGCCACCAGTGATGGGCAGGGGGGACGCAATCAGCCCCAGCATTTT
- | TRBJ1-1 | TRBV30 | - | CASPGGVNTEAFF | TGTGCCTCCCCGGGTGGAGTGAACACTGAAGCTTTCTTT
- | TRBJ2-7 | TRBV6-6 | TRBD2 | CASIKGLGIYEQYF | TGTGCCAGCATAAAGGGACTAGGGATCTACGAGCAGTACTTC
- | TRBJ1-1 | TRBV3-1/TRBV3-2 | TRBD1 | CASNNYHRGPTEAFF | TGTGCCAGCAACAATTACCACAGGGGGCCCACTGAAGCTTTCTTT
- | TRBJ1-6 | TRBV5-1 | TRBD1 | CASIRGRYSPLHF | TGCGCCAGCATCAGGGGGCGATATTCACCCCTCCACTTT
- | TRBJ1-4 | TRBV11-2 | TRBD1 | CASSGQGAREKLFF | TGTGCCAGCAGCGGACAGGGGGCGAGGGAAAAACTGTTTTTT
- | TRBJ1-2 | TRBV4-1 | - | CASSQSDRNYGYTF | TGCGCCAGCAGCCAATCGGACAGAAACTATGGCTACACCTTC
once | TRBJ2-1 | TRBV4-1 | - | CASSQEEVERSYNEQFF | TGCGCCAGCAGCCAAGAAGAAGTCGAGCGGTCCTACAATGAGCAGTTCTTC
- | TRBJ1-2 | TRBV27 | - | CASSADRFSGNYGYTF | TGTGCCAGCAGCGCCGACAGGTTCAGTGGGAACTATGGCTACACCTTC
- | TRBJ2-3 | TRBV11-2 | - | CASSLFGYQRALTDTQYF | TGTGCCAGCAGCTTATTTGGCTACCAGCGGGCGCTCACAGATACGCAGTATTTT
- | TRBJ1-2 | TRBV28 | TRBD1 | CASSETGARGYTF | TGTGCCAGCAGCGAAACAGGGGCGAGAGGCTACACCTTC
- | TRBJ2-1 | TRBV3-1/TRBV3-2 | - | CASSLRTTSLSADYNEQFF | TGTGCCAGCAGCCTACGAACTACAAGCCTTTCGGCGGACTACAATGAGCAGTTCTTC
- | TRBJ2-2 | TRBV28 | - | CASRKTGRVNTGELFF | TGTGCCAGCAGGAAAACAGGGCGAGTGAACACCGGGGAGCTGTTTTTT
few | TRBJ1-4 | TRBV2 | - | CASRAKTNEKLFF | TGTGCCAGCAGGGCAAAGACTAATGAAAAACTGTTTTTT
once | TRBJ1-3 | TRBV7-9 | - | CASSAGLWGSGNTIYF | TGTGCCAGCAGCGCAGGGTTATGGGGCTCTGGAAACACCATATATTTT
- | TRBJ2-7 | TRBV28 | - | CASTRIDEQYF | TGTGCCAGCACGCGTATCGACGAGCAGTACTTC
- | TRBJ1-2 | TRBV19 | TRBD1 | CASSIDRQGASGYTF | TGTGCCAGTAGTATAGATCGACAGGGGGCGAGTGGCTACACCTTC
- | TRBJ1-5 | TRBV5-6 | - | CASSLFASGRAQPQHF | TGTGCCAGCAGCTTGTTCGCGTCAGGCAGGGCACAGCCCCAGCATTTT
- | TRBJ1-5 | TRBV24-1 | - | CATSDFGGNQPQHF | TGTGCCACCAGTGATTTCGGGGGTAATCAGCCCCAGCATTTT
many | TRBJ2-1 | TRBV3-1/TRBV3-2 | - | CASSQFSSSYNEQFF | TGTGCCAGCAGCCAATTTTCGAGCTCCTACAATGAGCAGTTCTTC
- | TRBJ2-5 | TRBV3-1/TRBV3-2 | TRBD2 | CASSHGTSGTQYF | TGTGCCAGCAGCCACGGGACTAGCGGGACCCAGTACTTC
- | TRBJ2-1 | TRBV5-6 | TRBD2 | CASSLGLAGVLSNEQFF | TGTGCCAGCAGCCTGGGACTAGCGGGAGTTTTGTCGAATGAGCAGTTCTTC
- | TRBJ1-6 | TRBV9 | - | CASSAVGDSPLHF | TGTGCCAGCAGCGCCGTGGGAGATTCACCCCTCCACTTT
- | TRBJ1-5 | TRBV6-6 | TRBD1 | CASNPGQGINQPQHF | TGTGCCAGCAACCCGGGACAGGGGATCAATCAGCCCCAGCATTTT
- | TRBJ2-1 | TRBV20-1 | TRBD2 | CSASETSGTYNEQFF | TGCAGTGCAAGTGAGACTAGCGGGACGTACAATGAGCAGTTCTTC
- | TRBJ1-1 | TRBV2 | - | CASSEGANTEAFF | TGTGCCAGCAGTGAGGGAGCGAACACTGAAGCTTTCTTT
- | TRBJ1-5 | TRBV24-1 | - | CATRQSSNQPQHF | TGTGCCACCCGACAGAGTAGCAATCAGCCCCAGCATTTT
- | TRBJ2-3 | TRBV3-1/TRBV3-2 | TRBD2 | CASSQGWISGGGITDTQYF | TGTGCCAGCAGCCAGGGATGGATCAGCGGGGGGGGGATCACAGATACGCAGTATTTT
- | TRBJ1-4 | TRBV19 | TRBD1 | CASSVSGTENEKLFF | TGTGCCAGTAGTGTCTCCGGGACAGAGAATGAAAAACTGTTTTTT
- | TRBJ2-7 | TRBV24-1 | - | CATSAGVGEQYF | TGTGCCACCAGTGCAGGGGTAGGCGAGCAGTACTTC
- | TRBJ1-1 | TRBV19 | - | CASSIPQGMTEAFF | TGTGCCAGTAGTATACCCCAGGGGATGACTGAAGCTTTCTTT